The 8 T cell receptor beta chains given below trace back to one sample, sequenced in a study of blood T cell repertoires in COVID-19. The method was immunoSEQ multiplex PCR; TCRdb's version includes in-frame clones alone and lacks a portion of them. In the table there are about 440,000 clones, approximately 88% of which are singletons. Sequenced input: peripheral blood. These receptors originate from a woman in her forties or fifties with COVID-19, enrolled during active disease.

This chain connects TRBV7-9 to TRBJ1-1; D possibly corresponds to TRBD1 (5 bases). The CDR3 is 12 amino acids. In germline, CDR1 is SEHNR, CDR2 FQNEAQ (reference sequence). The V end lost 5 bases, the J end lost 11 bases, and 15 bases lay between the germline ends. CDR3 residues: CASSQGLSGAFF. Written as DNA, the CDR3 is TGTGCCAGCAGCCAGGGACTGAGTGGGGCTTTCTTT.

This chain connects TRBV13 to TRBJ1-1; no clear D. Trimming stripped 5 bases from V and 11 bases from J, with 21 bases between. The length of the CDR3 is 14 residues. Per the germline V gene, CDR1 is PRHDT and CDR2 is FYEKMQ (reference sequence). The CDR3 DNA is TGTGCCAGCAGCCCCAACCCGGGAACGACGGAGGCTTTCTTT. Translating it yields CASSPNPGTTEAFF. The full variable domain, completed using reference TRBV13 and TRBJ1-1, is AAGVIQSPRHLIKEKRETATLKCYPIPRHDTVYWYQQGPGQDPQFLISFYEKMQSDKGSIPDRFSAQQFSDYHSELNMSSLELGDSALYFCASSPNPGTTEAFFGQGTRLTVV.

The chain couples TRBV5-1 to TRBJ1-1, with 10 bases lining up with TRBD1. The CDR3 has 15 amino acids. V lost 3 bases, J lost 4 bases, and 6 bases stayed unmatched. Per the germline V gene, CDR1 is SGHRS and CDR2 is YFSETQ. In DNA, the CDR3 is TGCGCCAGCAGCTACCGACAGGGGGCTGCCACTGAAGCTTTCTTT. Encoded protein: CASSYRQGAATEAFF.

The chain has TRBV30 and TRBJ1-2; TRBD1 is a possible D gene (5 bases). Trimming removed 2 bases at V and 0 bases at J, with 13 bases between. The germline gives CDR1 GTSNPN, CDR2 SVGIG (reference sequence). The CDR3 has 15 amino acids. The CDR3 reads CAWSRLGGANYGYTF. The CDR3 coding sequence is TGTGCCTGGAGTCGCCTTGGGGGGGCTAACTATGGCTACACCTTC.

The CDR3 protein is CASSSEIIQYF. DNA for the CDR3: TGTGCCAGCAGTTCAGAAATCATTCAGTACTTC. The chain combines TRBV7-8 with TRBJ2-4, with D unclear. CDR1 and CDR2 from the germline V gene are SGHVS and FQNEAQ. Trimming removed 6 bases at V and 9 bases at J, with 9 bases between. The CDR3 covers 11 residues.

V is TRBV9 and J is TRBJ2-3, with 7 bases aligning to TRBD1. Germline V gene data show CDR1 as SGDLS and CDR2 as YYNGEE. With 3 bases clipped from V and 1 base from J, the junction kept 5 bases outside the gene matches. There are 15 residues in the CDR3. Here the CDR3 reads CASSARDSGTDTQYF. The CDR3 bases are TGTGCCAGCAGCGCCCGGGACAGCGGCACAGATACGCAGTATTTT.

V and J are TRBV7-6 and TRBJ2-3; 9 nucleotides match TRBD2. This CDR3 is built from 16 residues. V dropped 1 base and J dropped 4; count of bases not matched to a gene: 6. The germline gives CDR1 SGHVS, CDR2 FNYEAQ. CDR3 nucleotide sequence: TGTGCCAGCAGCTTAGGAGGGGCGGGGGGGCCAGATACGCAGTATTTT. It specifies CASSLGGAGGPDTQYF.

This clone was picked up one time. The chain is built from TRBV7-9 and TRBJ1-4; 8 nucleotides match TRBD1. This CDR3 has 14 amino acids. Germline V gene data show CDR1 as SEHNR and CDR2 as FQNEAQ (reference sequence). J was trimmed by 8 bases and V by 5 bases; bases with no gene match: 7. CDR3 sequence reads: CASSLGTGGEKLFF. CDR3 in DNA: TGTGCCAGCAGCCTAGGGACAGGCGGGGAAAAACTGTTTTTT.